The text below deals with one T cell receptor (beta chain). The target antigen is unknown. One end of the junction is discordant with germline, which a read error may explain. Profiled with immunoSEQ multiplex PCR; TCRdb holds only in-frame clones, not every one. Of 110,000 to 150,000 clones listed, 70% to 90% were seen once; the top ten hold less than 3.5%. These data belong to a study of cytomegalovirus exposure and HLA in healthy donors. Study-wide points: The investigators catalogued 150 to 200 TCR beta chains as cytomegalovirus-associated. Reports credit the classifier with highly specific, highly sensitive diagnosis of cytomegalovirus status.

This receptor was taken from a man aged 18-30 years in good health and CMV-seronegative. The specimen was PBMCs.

CDR3 DNA sequence: TGTGCCAGCAGCACCCCACAGGGGGCGCCTAATGAAAAGCTGTTTTTT. Protein: CASSTPQGAPNEKLFF. The chain joins TRBV7-8 to TRBJ1-4; 9 nucleotides match TRBD1. The germline gives CDR1 SGHVS, CDR2 FQNEAQ. CDR3 length: 16 residues. Full variable domain (outside the CDR3, taken from reference TRBV7-8 and TRBJ1-4): GAGVSQSPRYKVAKRGQDVALRCDPISGHVSLFWYQQALGQGPEFLTYFQNEAQLDKSGLPSDRFFAERPEGSVSTLKIQRTQQEDSAVYLCASSTPQGAPNEKLFFGSGTQLSVL.